The 15 T cell receptor beta chains below come from one sample, sequenced in a study of cytomegalovirus exposure and HLA in healthy donors. The PCR made use of 60 Vbeta and 13 Jbeta primers. Libraries were prepared by immunoSEQ multiplex PCR; TCRdb keeps only in-frame clonotypes and omits some of them. Its clone listing holds under 150,000 clones. Material for sequencing was PBMCs. The origin of the receptors is a man in his forties in good health and CMV-seronegative.

CDR3 amino acids: CASSERLSPNSPLHF. The CDR3 DNA reads TGTGCCAGCAGCGAGAGACTTTCCCCTAATTCACCCCTCCACTTT. The rearrangement uses TRBV7-8 and TRBJ1-6; D ambiguous. CDR1 and CDR2 from the germline V gene are SGHVS and FQNEAQ. Trimming took 5 bases from V and 6 from J, leaving 14 bases between them. This CDR3 region has 15 residues.

This chain joins TRBV6-1 and TRBJ2-1, with D tentatively TRBD2 (7 bases). Trimming took off 4 bases at V and 0 bases at J, with 16 bases between the two ends. In germline, CDR1 is MNHNS, CDR2 SASEGT. This CDR3 region has 17 residues. CDR3 residues: CASSGRRGGGSYNEQFF. The CDR3 nucleotides are TGTGCCAGCAGTGGGAGGCGGGGAGGGGGCTCCTACAATGAGCAGTTCTTC.

This rearrangement joins TRBV6-6 to TRBJ1-6, with TRBD1 as a possible D gene (6 bases). The CDR3 sequence is 13 residues long. V lost 7 bases to trimming and J lost 8 bases, with 12 bases between them. Germline lookup yields CDR1 MNHNY and CDR2 SVGAGI (reference sequence). The CDR3 bases are TGTGCCAGCAAGGGGGACACGTATTCACCCCTCCACTTT. This codes for CASKGDTYSPLHF.

This chain uses TRBV7-9 with TRBJ2-7; a possible D gene is TRBD1 (5 bases). V was cut by 5 bases and J by 3 bases, with 11 bases left in between. Germline CDR1 is SEHNR and CDR2 is FQNEAQ (reference sequence). The length of the CDR3 is 13 residues. The CDR3 sequence is CASSLRQNYEQYF. The CDR3 bases are TGTGCCAGCAGCCTACGACAGAACTACGAGCAGTACTTC. Complete variable domain (other parts from reference TRBV7-9 and TRBJ2-7): DTGVSQNPRHKITKRGQNVTFRCDPISEHNRLYWYRQTLGQGPEFLTYFQNEAQLEKSRLLSDRFSAERPKGSFSTLEIQRTEQGDSAMYLCASSLRQNYEQYFGPGTRLTVT.

The CDR3 bases are TGTGCCAGCAGCTTTGGGACAGGAGCGGGGCCTATGGATTCACCCCTCCACTTT. Protein product: CASSFGTGAGPMDSPLHF. V is TRBV11-1 and J is TRBJ1-6; 8 bases map to TRBD1. J gave up 8 bases and V 3 bases, and 15 bases lay outside the gene matches. Germline loops: CDR1 SGHAT, CDR2 FQDESV (reference sequence). The CDR3 extends over 18 amino acids.

This chain links TRBV18 with TRBJ2-7, with 9 bases fitting TRBD1. This CDR3 has 16 residues. Per the germline V gene, CDR1 is KGHSH and CDR2 is LQKENI. J was trimmed by 4 bases and V by 0 bases; bases with no gene match: 7. CDR3 sequence reads: CASSPPRGQGGYEQYF. In nucleotides, the CDR3 is TGTGCCAGCTCACCACCGCGGGGACAGGGAGGTTACGAGCAGTACTTC.

The J gene is TRBJ2-5, the V gene TRBV5-6, with 7 bases matching TRBD2. Near its end, the DNA agrees better with TRBJ2-7, so the J call may be wrong. Germline assignment: CDR1 SGHDT and CDR2 YYEEEE. The CDR3 has 13 amino acids. The CDR3, as DNA: TGTGCCAGCTCCGGGGGGTTGGGTTACGAGCAGTACTTC. This codes for CASSGGLGYEQYF.

The chain joins TRBV28 to TRBJ2-1; 7 nucleotides match TRBD2. J gave up 2 bases and V 3 bases, and 7 bases lay outside the gene matches. The length of the CDR3 is 16 residues. Germline CDR1 MDHEN, CDR2 SYDVKM. The CDR3 DNA reads TGTGCCAGCAGTTTGGGGGGGGGATTCACCTACAATGAGCAGTTCTTC. Translated, it gives CASSLGGGFTYNEQFF.

The chain employs TRBV19 and TRBJ2-7; D perhaps matches TRBD1 (6 bases). CDR1 is LNHDA, CDR2 SQIVND, per germline (reference sequence). The CDR3 is 14 residues long. V was cut by 5 bases and J by 6 bases, with 17 bases left in between. As DNA, the CDR3 is TGTGCCAGTAGTCCCCAGGGGCGGGTAGGCGAGCAGTACTTC. Amino acid sequence: CASSPQGRVGEQYF.

The rearrangement joins TRBV4-3 to TRBJ2-7, with TRBD1 matching 10 bases. The CDR3 spans 15 residues. CDR1 is LGHNA, CDR2 YSLEER, per germline. With V trimmed by 3 bases and J by 4 bases, 6 bases remained unmatched. For the CDR3, the DNA is TGCGCCAGCAGCCAGGGACAGGGGTTCTGGTACGAGCAGTACTTC. Its protein is CASSQGQGFWYEQYF.

V and J are TRBV7-9 and TRBJ2-7, with TRBD1 identical over 7 bases. Unmatched junction bases numbered 4, after V lost 4 bases and J lost 1 base. Germline V lookup: CDR1 SEHNR, CDR2 FQNEAQ (reference sequence). This CDR3 comprises 14 residues. CDR3: CASSSGTASYEQYF. The CDR3 DNA is TGTGCCAGCAGCTCCGGGACAGCTTCCTACGAGCAGTACTTC.

The chain is built from TRBV5-5 and TRBJ1-5, with D perhaps matching TRBD1 (5 bases). This CDR3 comprises 17 residues. With 0 bases removed from V and 4 bases from J, the gap between germline ends came to 17 bases. Germline V gene sequence: CDR1 SGHKS, CDR2 YYEKEE (reference sequence). The CDR3: CASSLGLAASGNQPQHF. CDR3 coding DNA: TGTGCCAGCAGCTTGGGTTTGGCAGCCTCAGGGAATCAGCCCCAGCATTTT.

The chain carries TRBV28 and TRBJ2-1, with TRBD1 matching 8 bases. J was trimmed by 2 bases and V by 6 bases; bases with no gene match: 6. The CDR3 loop spans 15 amino acids. Germline loops: CDR1 MDHEN, CDR2 SYDVKM. The CDR3 bases are TGTGCCAGCAGCAAACAGGGGGTACCCTACAATGAGCAGTTCTTC. Its translation is CASSKQGVPYNEQFF.

CDR3 loop: CASSLASYNEQFF. DNA of the CDR3: TGCGCCAGCAGCTTGGCCAGCTACAATGAGCAGTTCTTC. V is TRBV5-1 and J is TRBJ2-1, with no clear D. V was pared by 0 bases and J by 3 bases, with 4 bases between. Germline V lookup: CDR1 SGHRS, CDR2 YFSETQ. The CDR3 sequence is 13 residues long. The whole variable domain, filled in from reference TRBV5-1 and TRBJ2-1, reads KAGVTQTPRYLIKTRGQQVTLSCSPISGHRSVSWYQQTPGQGLQFLFEYFSETQRNKGNFPGRFSGRQFSNSRSEMNVSTLELGDSALYLCASSLASYNEQFFGPGTRLTVL.

The rearrangement links TRBV5-1 to TRBJ2-2; D is perhaps TRBD2 (5 bases). This CDR3 region has 16 residues. CDR1 is SGHRS, CDR2 YFSETQ, per germline. The V end was cut by 4 bases, the J end by 5 bases, with 18 bases between. The CDR3 DNA reads TGCGCCAGCAGCGCGGAAACTAGGTTGTTAACCGGGGAGCTGTTTTTT. Translation: CASSAETRLLTGELFF.